The present entry profiles one TCR beta chain with its context. Its specificity is unknown. V lost 0 bases and J 1 base, leaving 5 bases between the germline ends. CDR3 length: 14 amino acids. Germline CDR1 reads SGHRS; CDR2 reads YFSETQ. The sample originates from a study of T cell responses to AZD1222 COVID-19 vaccine. At the level of the study: Some second doses came at about 4 weeks and others at about 12 weeks; these were pooled. General study results and limits: Only after the peak T cell response were repertoires sampled.

Profiling relied on immunoSEQ multiplex PCR, and the TCRdb table lists in-frame clones only, not all of them. The sample gives 90,000 to 120,000 clones, around 90% of which show up once; approximately 4% is in the top ten. The material was peripheral blood, obtained on day 0 of AZD1222 vaccination. The V and J genes are TRBV5-1 and TRBJ1-3, with TRBD1 as a possible D gene (5 bases). This TCR derives from an adult in good health. Here the CDR3 reads CASSLAGSGNTIYF. Here the CDR3 DNA reads TGCGCCAGCAGCTTGGCAGGGTCTGGAAACACCATATATTTT.